The rows below give T cell receptor beta chains drawn from one sample of a study of CD8+CD57+ T cells in acquired aplastic anemia. TCRdb processed the reads anew with MiXCR; each CDR3 protein has one entry. The sample lists about 160,000 distinct CDR3 sequences, more than 45% occurring once. Sequencing was done on a sample of sorted CD4+, CD8+, or CD8+CD57+ T cells (not recorded which) from PBMCs. The receptors were gathered from a human donor with aplastic anemia. Both conserved end residues are part of each CDR3. The order of the fields is D gene, J gene, clone size, V gene, CDR3 protein, CDR3 DNA. A D gene is named only where the DNA matches it firmly. A clone size is listed for some rows: how often the clone was seen (once, few, many), or a class if it is expanded.

TRBD1 TRBJ1-4 - TRBV15 CATSSHVTGADEKLFF TGTGCCACCAGCTCTCACGTGACAGGGGCGGATGAAAAACTGTTTTTT
- TRBJ2-7 few TRBV19 CASSTEQVPYEQYF TGTGCCAGTTCGACCGAGCAGGTACCCTACGAGCAGTACTTC
- TRBJ1-3 many TRBV2 CASSVVDTLIGNTIYF TGTGCCAGCAGTGTAGTAGATACCCTCATCGGAAACACCATATATTTT
TRBD2 TRBJ2-3 many TRBV5-1 CASSFLAGTEDTQYF TGCGCCAGCAGCTTTCTAGCGGGAACCGAAGATACGCAGTATTTT
- TRBJ1-5 - TRBV20-1 CSARETGGSNQPQHF TGCAGTGCTAGAGAAACTGGGGGTAGCAATCAGCCCCAGCATTTT
- TRBJ2-1 many TRBV6-4 CASRGPGDEQFF TGTGCCAGCAGAGGTCCAGGGGATGAGCAGTTCTTC
- TRBJ1-6 - TRBV25-1 CASSYTRWDDSPLHF TGTGCCAGCAGTTACACCCGGTGGGACGATTCACCCCTCCACTTT
TRBD1 TRBJ1-6 - TRBV10-3 CAISESLGQRTEKRYNSPLHF TGTGCCATCAGTGAGTCTCTGGGACAGCGTACTGAAAAACGCTATAATTCACCCCTCCACTTT
- TRBJ2-2 many TRBV7-9 CASSFAATGELFF TGTGCCAGCAGCTTCGCGGCCACCGGGGAGCTGTTTTTT
TRBD2 TRBJ2-1 - TRBV7-2 CASSLAGGSPNDEQFF TGTGCCAGCAGCTTAGCGGGAGGGAGCCCTAATGATGAGCAGTTCTTC
TRBD1 TRBJ1-2 - TRBV25-1 CASSGRRGRLANYGYTF TGTGCCAGCAGTGGGAGAAGGGGGCGGTTAGCTAACTATGGCTACACCTTC
- TRBJ2-7 - TRBV6-2/TRBV6-3 CASSGLGSSYEQYF TGTGCCAGCAGTGGTTTGGGATCGTCCTACGAGCAGTACTTC
- TRBJ1-1 many TRBV2 CASTLRRMNTEAFF TGTGCCAGCACCCTAAGAAGAATGAACACTGAAGCTTTCTTT
- TRBJ1-6 - TRBV20-1 CSARSRDDSPLHF TGCAGTGCTAGATCCAGGGACGATTCACCCCTCCACTTT
- TRBJ2-3 - TRBV29-1 CSAKQGPTTDTQYF TGCAGCGCCAAACAGGGACCCACCACAGATACGCAGTATTTT
- TRBJ1-2 - TRBV6-2/TRBV6-3 CASSSLGVRGFPIYGYTF TGTGCCAGCAGTTCCCTGGGGGTCCGGGGCTTCCCTATCTATGGCTACACCTTC
- TRBJ1-5 many TRBV2 CASAISRGNQPQHF TGTGCCAGCGCGATTAGTAGGGGCAATCAGCCCCAGCATTTT
TRBD1 TRBJ2-7 - TRBV6-5 CASSFRTGLHEQYF TGTGCCAGCAGTTTTCGGACAGGGCTGCACGAGCAGTACTTC
- TRBJ2-3 - TRBV10-2 CASTPPHTDTQYF TGCGCCAGCACGCCCCCCCACACAGATACGCAGTATTTT
- TRBJ1-1 - TRBV10-3 CAISDQGGFAEAFF TGTGCCATCAGTGACCAGGGTGGTTTCGCTGAAGCTTTCTTT
- TRBJ2-7 many TRBV9 CASSVGAGNSYEQYF TGTGCCAGCAGCGTAGGGGCGGGAAACTCCTACGAGCAGTACTTC
- TRBJ2-2 - TRBV7-9 CASSQDRLAGELFF TGTGCCAGCAGCCAAGACCGCCTAGCCGGGGAGCTGTTTTTT
TRBD2 TRBJ2-3 - TRBV25-1 CACSAPSGRLDTQYF TGTGCCTGCAGTGCCCCCAGCGGGAGATTAGATACGCAGTATTTT
- TRBJ1-1 many TRBV6-6 CASSYSRDLGAEAFF TGTGCCAGCAGTTACTCGAGAGACCTTGGCGCTGAAGCTTTCTTT
- TRBJ2-1 - TRBV24-1 CATSERGVTRNEQFF TGTGCCACCAGTGAAAGGGGAGTCACCCGCAATGAGCAGTTCTTC
- TRBJ1-2 many TRBV6-1 CASSAWTDSYGYTF TGTGCCAGCAGTGCTTGGACAGACTCCTATGGCTACACCTTC
- TRBJ2-5 - TRBV7-6 CASSYQETQYF TGTGCCAGCAGCTACCAAGAGACCCAGTACTTC
- TRBJ2-5 - TRBV9 CASSQEQEYQETQYF TGTGCCAGCAGCCAGGAACAGGAGTACCAAGAGACCCAGTACTTC
TRBD1 TRBJ2-4 - TRBV15 CATSRDRGLLDIQYF TGTGCCACCAGCAGAGACAGGGGGCTTTTAGACATTCAGTACTTC
TRBD1 TRBJ2-3 - TRBV29-1 CSVTGQGARTDTQYF TGCAGCGTTACCGGACAGGGGGCACGGACAGATACGCAGTATTTT
- TRBJ1-3 - TRBV15 CATSRGQTGPLNTIYF TGTGCCACCAGCAGAGGTCAGACAGGACCCTTGAACACCATATATTTT
- TRBJ2-3 many TRBV10-1 CASSESERFTDTQYF TGCGCCAGCAGTGAGTCGGAAAGATTCACAGATACGCAGTATTTT
- TRBJ1-1 - TRBV7-6 CASSLDDTEAFF TGTGCCAGCAGCTTAGACGACACTGAAGCTTTCTTT
- TRBJ1-4 - TRBV19 CASSMSPDPNEKLFF TGTGCCAGTAGTATGTCCCCGGACCCGAATGAAAAACTGTTTTTT
TRBD1 TRBJ2-3 - TRBV24-1 CATSDPGTATNTQYF TGTGCCACCAGTGATCCTGGGACAGCTACAAATACGCAGTATTTT
TRBD2 TRBJ2-7 - TRBV20-1 CSASGASGLYEQYF TGCAGTGCTAGTGGGGCTAGCGGGTTATACGAGCAGTACTTC
TRBD2 TRBJ2-2 few TRBV5-1 CASSLDPSGNTGELFF TGCGCCAGCAGCTTGGATCCTAGCGGGAACACCGGGGAGCTGTTTTTT
TRBD1 TRBJ2-7 - TRBV2 CASIPGTDTYEQYF TGTGCCAGCATTCCCGGGACAGATACATACGAGCAGTACTTC
- TRBJ2-5 many TRBV12-3/TRBV12-4 CASSFLRVNFLETQYF TGTGCCAGCAGTTTCCTAAGGGTTAACTTTTTGGAGACCCAGTACTTC
- TRBJ2-5 many TRBV5-1 CASSLGKETQYF TGCGCCAGCAGCTTGGGTAAAGAGACCCAGTACTTC